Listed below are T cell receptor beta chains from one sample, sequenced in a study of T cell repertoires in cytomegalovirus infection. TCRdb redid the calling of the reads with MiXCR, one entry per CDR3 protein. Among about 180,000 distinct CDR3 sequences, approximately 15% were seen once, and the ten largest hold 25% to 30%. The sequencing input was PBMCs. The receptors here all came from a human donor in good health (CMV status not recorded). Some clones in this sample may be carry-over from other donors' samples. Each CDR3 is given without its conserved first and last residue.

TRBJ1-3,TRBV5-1,ASSLHDSGNTIY
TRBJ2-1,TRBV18,ASSPDQKGLARNNEQF
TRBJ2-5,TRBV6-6,ASTLRGLAGRETQY
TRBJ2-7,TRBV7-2,ASSPLAGGPVEQY
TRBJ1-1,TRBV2,ASSVGQEAF
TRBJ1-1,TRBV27,ASSRRDRRNTEAF
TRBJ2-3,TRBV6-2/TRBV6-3,ASSYSAGASTDTQY
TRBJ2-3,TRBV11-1,ASSSLQGALADTQY
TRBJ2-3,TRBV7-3,ASSLVTPSTDTQY
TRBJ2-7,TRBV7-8,ASSLVRQGLYEQY
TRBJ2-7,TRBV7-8,ASHTGGEQY
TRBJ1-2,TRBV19,ASSTPAGYGYT
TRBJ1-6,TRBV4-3,ASSQERRNNSPLH
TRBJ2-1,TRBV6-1,ASSPDSSYNEQF
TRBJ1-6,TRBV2,ASSARDRDSPLH
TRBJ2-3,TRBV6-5,ASSSTGGGVTDTQY
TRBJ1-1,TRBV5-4,ASRSWMNTEAF
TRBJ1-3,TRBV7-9,ASSPTTGNTIY
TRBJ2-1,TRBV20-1,SAPPGGPKSVSYNEQF
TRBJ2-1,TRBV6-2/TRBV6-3,ASSLNSGKAYNEQF
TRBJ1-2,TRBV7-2,ASSLIEGYGYT
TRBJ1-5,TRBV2,ASSVSDTYSNQPQH
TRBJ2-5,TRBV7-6,ASSSSSMETQY
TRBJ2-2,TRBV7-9,ASSVKTGANTGELF
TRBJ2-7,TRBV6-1,ASSGQGAHHEQY
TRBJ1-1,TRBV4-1,ASSQGRYRGRTEAF
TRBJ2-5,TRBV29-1,SVELGLQETQY
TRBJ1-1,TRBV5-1,ASSSDGLNTEAF
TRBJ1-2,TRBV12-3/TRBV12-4,ASSPQGGNYGYT
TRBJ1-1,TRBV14,ASSQRAPRGRTEAF
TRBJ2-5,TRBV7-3,ASSQTGALLGTQY
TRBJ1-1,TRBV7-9,ASSLALGRRNTEAF
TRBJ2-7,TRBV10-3,AISDNGEQY
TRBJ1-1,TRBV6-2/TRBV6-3,ASQILLDTEAF
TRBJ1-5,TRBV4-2,ASSQDKGQSYSNQPQH
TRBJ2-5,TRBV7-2,ASSLDRERMGETQY
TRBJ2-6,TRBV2,ASREPGQGSSGANVLT
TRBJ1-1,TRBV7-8,ASSVALLFNTEAF
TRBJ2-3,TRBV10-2,ASSEGPTGDTQY
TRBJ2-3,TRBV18,ASSPTGFTDTQY
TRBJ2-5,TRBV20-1,SGEKKETQY
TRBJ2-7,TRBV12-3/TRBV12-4,ASSPQVEQY
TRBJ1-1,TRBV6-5,ASSTPGTGIAF
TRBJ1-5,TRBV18,ASSLNAQGSNQPQH